This T cell receptor (beta chain) was retrieved from a study of T cell changes during pregnancy in multiple sclerosis. This CDR3 spans 16 amino acids. Germline V lookup: CDR1 SGHRS, CDR2 YFSETQ. V was clipped by 5 bases and J by 2 bases, with 17 bases between them. Assay: immunoSEQ multiplex PCR; the TCRdb copy retains only in-frame clones and omits some. The sample records approximately 53,000 clones, about 93% being singletons. The material was CD4+ T cells from peripheral blood mononuclear cells, obtained in the second trimester of pregnancy. This clonotype was sampled from a female donor with multiple sclerosis, enrolled in a pregnancy study. V and J are TRBV5-1 and TRBJ1-5; tentative D call: TRBD1 (5 bases). The DNA for the CDR3 is TGCGCCAGCAGGCGGGGACCTTTCACTGGCAATCAGCCCCAGCATTTT. This encodes CASRRGPFTGNQPQHF. Complete variable domain (other parts from reference TRBV5-1 and TRBJ1-5): KAGVTQTPRYLIKTRGQQVTLSCSPISGHRSVSWYQQTPGQGLQFLFEYFSETQRNKGNFPGRFSGRQFSNSRSEMNVSTLELGDSALYLCASRRGPFTGNQPQHFGDGTRLSIL.